This T cell receptor beta chain was captured in a study of T cell responses to AZD1222 COVID-19 vaccine. General observations from the study: Variant regions that are unmutated are reportedly the target of nearly half of spike-specific TCRs. All repertoire sampling was performed exclusively after the peak T cell response.

Notes on this clone: What it binds is not known.

The V gene's germline CDR1 is SGHNT and CDR2 YENEEA. The CDR3 totals 14 residues. V trimming: 1 base; J trimming: 6 bases; junction bases outside the gene matches: 3. Generated by immunoSEQ multiplex PCR, the TCRdb table keeps only in-frame clones and is missing some. The repertoire has about 180,000 clones, approximately 91% of them found once; the top ten carry around 2%. Sequenced material: peripheral blood, taken 28 days after the second AZD1222 dose. This TCR was sampled from an adult who received the AZD1222 COVID-19 vaccine. The chain joins TRBV11-3 to TRBJ2-1; 7 positions match TRBD1. CDR3 nucleotides: TGTGCCAGCAGCTTAGGTAGGACAGGCAATGAGCAGTTCTTC. Translated: CASSLGRTGNEQFF.